Shown below are 10 T cell receptor beta chains from a single sample sequenced in a study of OX40 agonist ivuxolimab in advanced cancers. Profiling relied on immunoSEQ multiplex PCR, and the TCRdb table lists in-frame clones only, not all of them. The data show about 77,000 clones, 87% seen once. The starting material was CD4+ or CD8+ T cells sorted from blood, obtained in a trial of the OX40 agonist ivuxolimab. The source is an adult with an advanced solid tumor such as melanoma, head and neck, liver or kidney cancer.

This chain links TRBV5-4 with TRBJ1-5, with D hard to call. This CDR3 is 15 amino acids long. Germline-derived CDR1 and CDR2 are SGHNT and YYREEE (reference sequence). V dropped 0 bases and J dropped 0 bases, with 7 bases sitting between them. CDR3 nucleotides: TGTGCCAGCAGCTTGGGGGGATATAGCAATCAGCCCCAGCATTTT. It codes for CASSLGGYSNQPQHF.

The rearrangement links TRBV2 to TRBJ2-1; 8 bases are shared with TRBD2. V lost 7 bases and J lost 1; bases outside the gene matches: 0. The germline V gene has CDR1 SNHLY and CDR2 FYNNEI. CDR3 length: 13 amino acids. The CDR3: CASKRGSYNEQFF. The CDR3 DNA reads TGTGCCAGCAAGCGGGGGTCCTACAATGAGCAGTTCTTC.

This clone has just one count. The chain joins TRBV30 to TRBJ2-1, with D unclear. Germline loops: CDR1 GTSNPN, CDR2 SVGIG (reference sequence). This CDR3 region has 15 residues. Trimming cost V 3 bases and J 2 bases, with 14 bases left between them. The CDR3 nucleotides are TGTGCCTGGAGGGCTCTATGGGGTGCCTACAATGAGCAGTTCTTC. As protein: CAWRALWGAYNEQFF.

This rearrangement joins TRBV5-1 to TRBJ2-2; 10 bases are shared with TRBD2. Germline V gene lookup returns CDR1 SGHRS and CDR2 YFSETQ. V was clipped by 3 bases and J by 6 bases; unmatched bases: 8. This CDR3 spans 16 amino acids. The CDR3 protein is CASSSSPSGSPGELFF. Here the CDR3 DNA reads TGCGCCAGCAGCTCTAGCCCTAGCGGGAGCCCCGGGGAGCTGTTTTTT.

V is TRBV2 and J is TRBJ1-3; D is ambiguous. Between the trimmed V and J ends, which lost 3 bases and 5 bases, there was a span of 11 bases. The CDR3 loop spans 14 amino acids. Germline-derived CDR1 and CDR2 are SNHLY and FYNNEI. CDR3 bases: TGTGCCAGCAGTGACGGCAGACTAAGAAACACCATATATTTT. Translated, it gives CASSDGRLRNTIYF. The entire variable domain, with the rest obtained from reference TRBV2 and TRBJ1-3, is as follows: EPEVTQTPSHQVTQMGQEVILRCVPISNHLYFYWYRQILGQKVEFLVSFYNNEISEKSEIFDDQFSVERPDGSNFTLKIRSTKLEDSAMYFCASSDGRLRNTIYFGEGSWLTVV.

This sequence joins TRBV18 and TRBJ2-1; 12 bases line up with TRBD2. Germline CDR1 is KGHSH and CDR2 is LQKENI. V lost 5 bases to trimming and J lost 4 bases; unmatched junction nucleotides: 3. There are 15 residues in the CDR3. Here the CDR3 DNA reads TGTGCCAGCTCATCTAGCGGGAGGGGTTACAATGAGCAGTTCTTC. Translation: CASSSSGRGYNEQFF.

This clone is classed as medium-sized. This chain uses TRBV27 with TRBJ1-1; unclear D gene. The V gene lost 1 base and the J gene lost 6 bases, with 9 bases spanning the gap. Germline assignment: CDR1 MNHEY and CDR2 SMNVEV (reference sequence). The CDR3 runs to 13 residues. CDR3 sequence (DNA): TGTGCCAGCAGTTTATTCGGCAGCTCTGAAGCTTTCTTT. It translates to CASSLFGSSEAFF.

The V call is TRBV30, the J call TRBJ1-5; D not resolved. Trimming pared 0 bases from V and 7 bases from J, leaving 7 bases between. The CDR3 has 12 amino acids. Per germline, CDR1 GTSNPN and CDR2 SVGIG (reference sequence). CDR3 sequence: CAWSVPFQPQHF. For the CDR3, the DNA is TGTGCCTGGAGTGTACCTTTCCAGCCCCAGCATTTT.

The V call is TRBV7-9, the J call TRBJ2-6; D remains ambiguous. CDR3 length: 16 residues. V dropped 5 bases and J dropped 0 bases, with 11 bases sitting between them. The germline CDR1 and CDR2 sequences are SEHNR and FQNEAQ (reference sequence). Here the CDR3 DNA reads TGTGCCAGCAGCCCAGGACGCTTCTCTGGGGCCAACGTCCTGACTTTC. Its protein product is CASSPGRFSGANVLTF.

As regards this clone: Mismatch with germline at one junction end may stem from a read error. The chain carries TRBV28 and TRBJ1-6, with 8 positions matching TRBD1. There are 16 residues in the CDR3. From germline, CDR1 is MDHEN and CDR2 SYDVKM. This CDR3 is CASSLWDRAYSSPLHF. In nucleotides, the CDR3 is TGTGCCAGCAGTTTATGGGACAGGGCGTATAGTTCACCCCTCCACTTT.